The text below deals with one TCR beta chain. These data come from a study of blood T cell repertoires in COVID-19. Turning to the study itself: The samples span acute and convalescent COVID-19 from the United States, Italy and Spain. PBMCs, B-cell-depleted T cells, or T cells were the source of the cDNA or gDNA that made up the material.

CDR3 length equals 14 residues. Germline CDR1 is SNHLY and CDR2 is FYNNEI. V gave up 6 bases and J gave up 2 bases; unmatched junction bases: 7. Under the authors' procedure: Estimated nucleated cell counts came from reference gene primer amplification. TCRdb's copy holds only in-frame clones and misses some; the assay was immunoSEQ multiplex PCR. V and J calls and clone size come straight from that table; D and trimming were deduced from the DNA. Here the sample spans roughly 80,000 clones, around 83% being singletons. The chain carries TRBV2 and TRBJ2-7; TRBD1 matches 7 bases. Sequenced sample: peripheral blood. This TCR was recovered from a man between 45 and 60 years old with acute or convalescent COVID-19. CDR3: CASRSTGTTYEQYF. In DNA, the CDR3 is TGTGCCAGCAGGTCGACAGGGACCACCTACGAGCAGTACTTC. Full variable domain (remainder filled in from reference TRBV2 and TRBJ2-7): EPEVTQTPSHQVTQMGQEVILRCVPISNHLYFYWYRQILGQKVEFLVSFYNNEISEKSEIFDDQFSVERPDGSNFTLKIRSTKLEDSAMYFCASRSTGTTYEQYFGPGTRLTVT.